Below, 32 T cell receptor beta chains from the same sample are listed, as sequenced in a study of T cell responses to AZD1222 COVID-19 vaccine. TCRdb's copy holds only in-frame clones and misses some; the assay was immunoSEQ multiplex PCR. Of 52,000 or so clones listed, approximately 89% are singletons. Here the sequenced sample was peripheral blood, taken on day 0 of MenACWY control vaccination. These receptor sequences come from an adult in good health.

The chain uses TRBV18 and TRBJ1-1; 7 bases agree with TRBD1. The ends lost 5 bases at V and 5 bases at J; junction bases unmatched: 5. Germline CDR1 KGHSH, CDR2 LQKENI. The CDR3 consists of 13 residues. CDR3 nucleotide sequence: TGTGCCAGCTCAGAGGGACAGACTACTGAAGCTTTCTTT. It encodes CASSEGQTTEAFF.

This chain connects TRBV6-6 to TRBJ1-5, with D possibly being TRBD1 (6 bases). Trimming removed 11 bases from V and 1 base from J, with 12 bases in between. The CDR3 is 13 amino acids. Germline CDR1 is MNHNY and CDR2 is SVGAGI (reference sequence). This CDR3 reads CAAQGLSNQPQHF. CDR3 nucleotides: TGTGCCGCACAGGGTTTGAGCAATCAGCCCCAGCATTTT.

The chain couples TRBV28 to TRBJ1-4; tentatively, D is TRBD1 (5 bases). Trimming pared 6 bases from V and 0 bases from J, leaving 11 bases between. CDR1 is MDHEN and CDR2 is SYDVKM in the germline V gene. This CDR3 region has 15 residues. CDR3 region: CASRFQGPTNEKLFF. CDR3 DNA sequence: TGTGCCAGCAGGTTTCAGGGCCCAACTAATGAAAAACTGTTTTTT.

The rearrangement links TRBV27 to TRBJ2-1, with D tentatively TRBD1 (6 bases). V was shortened by 5 bases and J by 6 bases, with 14 bases between the two germline ends. The CDR3 is made up of 14 amino acids. Looked up from germline, CDR1 is MNHEY and CDR2 is SMNVEV (reference sequence). CDR3 DNA: TGTGCCAGCAGTACCTATGGACAGTCCAATGAGCAGTTCTTC. This codes for CASSTYGQSNEQFF.

This clone was detected a few times. This chain joins TRBV7-8 and TRBJ2-2; D is unclear. Per germline, CDR1 SGHVS and CDR2 FQNEAQ. V lost 1 base to trimming and J lost 2 bases, with 5 bases between them. The CDR3 consists of 14 residues. The DNA for the CDR3 is TGTGCCAGCAGCTTAGGTGATAACACCGGGGAGCTGTTTTTT. This sequence encodes CASSLGDNTGELFF.

The V call is TRBV28, the J call TRBJ2-1, with 9 bases matching TRBD2. The germline gives CDR1 MDHEN, CDR2 SYDVKM. The CDR3 spans 17 residues. Trimming at V came to 1 base and at J to 9 bases, leaving 13 bases not matched to a gene. The CDR3 bases are TGTGCCAGCAGTTTATACAACCTAGCGGGGACGGCTGGTGAGCAGTTCTTC. Translating it yields CASSLYNLAGTAGEQFF.

This chain joins TRBV6-5 and TRBJ1-1; TRBD1 matches 7 bases. The CDR3 is made up of 12 amino acids. Germline CDR1 is MNHEY and CDR2 is SVGAGI. V trimming: 4 bases; J trimming: 6 bases; junction bases outside the gene matches: 2. DNA of the CDR3: TGTGCCAGCAGTTCGGGACAGCCTGAAGCTTTCTTT. Amino acid sequence: CASSSGQPEAFF.

The chain combines TRBV13 with TRBJ2-1, with D perhaps TRBD1 (6 bases). This CDR3 is built from 15 residues. Trimming shortened V by 1 base and J by 7 bases, and 14 bases separated the two germline ends. In germline, CDR1 is PRHDT, CDR2 FYEKMQ (reference sequence). DNA for the CDR3: TGTGCCAGCAGCTTAGTGGGGGCTCGTGGAAATGAGCAGTTCTTC. Its protein product is CASSLVGARGNEQFF.

The rearrangement uses TRBV10-1 and TRBJ1-5; 7 nucleotides align to TRBD1. This CDR3 is built from 14 residues. Trimming cost V 9 bases and J 4 bases; bases outside gene matches: 9. Germline lookup yields CDR1 WNHNN and CDR2 SYGVQD (reference sequence). CDR3 protein: CARGRGRGNQPQHF. CDR3 DNA: TGCGCCAGAGGGAGGGGGCGAGGGAATCAGCCCCAGCATTTT.

The gene calls are TRBV11-2 and TRBJ2-1; 12 nucleotides agree with TRBD2. This CDR3 contains 15 residues. Looked up from germline, CDR1 is SGHAT and CDR2 is FQNNGV. The V and J ends lost 5 bases and 5 bases, in that order; junction bases with no gene match: 4. CDR3 bases: TGTGCCAGCAGCCTAACTAGCGGGAGGCACAATGAGCAGTTCTTC. Its translation: CASSLTSGRHNEQFF.

The chain employs TRBV5-1 and TRBJ2-7; the match to TRBD2 covers 14 bases. CDR1 is SGHRS and CDR2 is YFSETQ in the germline V gene. Losses at the gene ends were 0 bases for V and 3 bases for J; bases not matched to a gene: 5. The CDR3 is made up of 17 amino acids. CDR3 bases: TGCGCCAGCAGCTTGGGACTAGCGGGAGGGATGAACTACGAGCAGTACTTC. This sequence encodes CASSLGLAGGMNYEQYF.

The rearrangement joins TRBV10-2 to TRBJ1-1, with unresolved D. Germline lookup yields CDR1 WSHSY and CDR2 SAAADI. The CDR3 totals 11 residues. V dropped 2 bases and J dropped 8 bases, with 6 bases sitting between them. The CDR3 protein is CASSEGPEAFF. The DNA of the CDR3 is TGCGCCAGCAGTGAGGGCCCGGAAGCTTTCTTT.

This clone was seen just once. J is TRBJ2-7 and V is TRBV5-6; the D is unclear. Germline-derived CDR1 and CDR2 are SGHDT and YYEEEE. The CDR3 extends over 12 amino acids. Trimming shortened V by 4 bases and J by 0 bases, and 5 bases separated the two germline ends. The CDR3 here is CASSVGSYEQYF. CDR3 DNA sequence: TGTGCCAGCAGCGTCGGCTCCTACGAGCAGTACTTC. The full variable domain, completed using reference TRBV5-6 and TRBJ2-7, is DAGVTQSPTHLIKTRGQQVTLRCSPKSGHDTVSWYQQALGQGPQFIFQYYEEEERQRGNFPDRFSGHQFPNYSSELNVNALLLGDSALYLCASSVGSYEQYFGPGTRLTVT.

The chain is built from TRBV7-8 and TRBJ1-2; the D gene is possibly TRBD1 (6 bases). This CDR3 comprises 12 residues. Per the germline V gene, CDR1 is SGHVS and CDR2 is FQNEAQ. V was clipped by 5 bases and J by 5 bases, with 9 bases between them. The CDR3 DNA sequence: TGTGCCAGCAGCAATACAGGGTATGGCTACACCTTC. It yields the protein CASSNTGYGYTF.

The chain is built from TRBV6-5 and TRBJ1-3; a weak D match, TRBD1 (5 bases). Trimming left V 5 bases short and J 0 bases short, with 11 bases between. From germline, CDR1 is MNHEY and CDR2 SVGAGI. The CDR3 loop spans 15 amino acids. CDR3 region: CASSPGIYSGNTIYF. In DNA form, the CDR3 reads TGTGCCAGCAGTCCAGGGATCTACTCTGGAAACACCATATATTTT.

Only a few counts were recorded for this clone. V gene TRBV29-1 combines with J gene TRBJ1-2; D possibly corresponds to TRBD1 (5 bases). This CDR3 has 14 amino acids. V lost 3 bases to trimming and J lost 3 bases, with 14 bases between them. Germline V gene sequence: CDR1 SQVTM, CDR2 ANQGSEA. CDR3 protein: CSVDTGGLDYGYTF. The CDR3, as DNA: TGCAGCGTTGACACGGGGGGGTTAGACTATGGCTACACCTTC. The entire variable domain, with the rest obtained from reference TRBV29-1 and TRBJ1-2, is as follows: SAVISQKPSRDICQRGTSLTIQCQVDSQVTMMFWYRQQPGQSLTLIATANQGSEATYESGFVIDKFPISRPNLTFSTLTVSNMSPEDSSIYLCSVDTGGLDYGYTFGSGTRLTVV.

V gene TRBV7-9 combines with J gene TRBJ2-3; possibly TRBD2 for D (6 bases). The CDR3 spans 14 residues. The V end lost 4 bases, the J end lost 7 bases, and 15 bases lay between the germline ends. CDR1 is SEHNR and CDR2 is FQNEAQ in the germline V gene (reference sequence). CDR3 loop: CASSSSGLTYTQYF. The CDR3 DNA follows: TGTGCCAGCAGCTCCAGCGGGCTCACGTATACGCAGTATTTT.

This clone was detected only a few times. V and J are TRBV13 and TRBJ2-2; 7 bases are a match to TRBD1. Germline loops: CDR1 PRHDT, CDR2 FYEKMQ (reference sequence). The CDR3 extends over 15 amino acids. Trimming took 4 bases from V and 2 from J; bases not matched to a gene: 4. The chain's CDR3 is CASSSGQTNTGELFF. In DNA, the CDR3 is TGTGCCAGCAGCTCGGGACAGACAAACACCGGGGAGCTGTTTTTT.

The chain has TRBV19 and TRBJ1-1; 10 positions match TRBD1. CDR1 is LNHDA, CDR2 SQIVND, per germline (reference sequence). J lost 3 bases, V lost 5 bases, and 6 bases had no gene match. CDR3 length equals 15 residues. The CDR3 region is CASSVTGGADTEAFF. Written as DNA, the CDR3 is TGTGCCAGTAGTGTGACAGGGGGCGCCGACACTGAAGCTTTCTTT.

The chain recombines TRBV6-5 with TRBJ1-1; no definite D call. V dropped 4 bases and J dropped 8 bases, with 11 bases sitting between them. Germline CDR1 is MNHEY and CDR2 is SVGAGI. The CDR3 loop spans 12 amino acids. This CDR3 is CASSSPRTEAFF. CDR3 DNA: TGTGCCAGCAGTTCCCCTAGGACCGAAGCTTTCTTT.

The sample holds one count of this clone. The V gene is TRBV5-5, the J gene TRBJ1-6; 8 bases fit TRBD1. CDR1 is SGHKS, CDR2 YYEKEE, per germline (reference sequence). V shed 4 bases, J shed 10 bases, and the junction held 10 bases outside the gene matches. The CDR3 has 15 amino acids. The CDR3 region is CASSGGTGRSSPLHF. The CDR3 region has the DNA TGTGCCAGCAGCGGAGGGACAGGTCGTAGCTCACCCCTCCACTTT.

In the case of this clone: At one end, the junction sequence differs from germline, possibly due to a read error. The genes are TRBV2 and TRBJ2-7; 13 positions match TRBD2. CDR3 size: 18 residues. Per the germline V gene, CDR1 is SNHLY and CDR2 is FYNNEI. The CDR3 loop reads CASSEGLAGARLDYEQYF. CDR3 DNA sequence: TGTGCCAGCAGCGAAGGACTAGCGGGAGCCCGGCTTGACTACGAGCAGTACTTC. Supplemented by reference TRBV2 and TRBJ2-7, the full variable domain reads EPEVTQTPSHQVTQMGQEVILRCVPISNHLYFYWYRQILGQKVEFLVSFYNNEISEKSEIFDDQFSVERPDGSNFTLKIRSTKLEDSAMYFCASSEGLAGARLDYEQYFGPGTRLTVT.

This rearrangement joins TRBV2 to TRBJ1-1; D remains ambiguous. CDR3 length: 15 amino acids. The germline CDR1 and CDR2 sequences are SNHLY and FYNNEI. The V end lost 4 bases, the J end lost 1 base, and 13 bases lay between the germline ends. The CDR3 DNA is TGTGCCAGCAGTGTGAGTCAGGCGGAGAACACTGAAGCTTTCTTT. Translating gives CASSVSQAENTEAFF.

The chain joins TRBV19 to TRBJ2-7; 9 nucleotides align to TRBD1. CDR3 length equals 15 residues. Trimming removed 4 bases from V and 5 bases from J; junction bases left unmatched: 9. Germline CDR1 LNHDA, CDR2 SQIVND (reference sequence). The CDR3 DNA is TGTGCCAGTAGTACTCTCGGGACAGGGTCGAACGAGCAGTACTTC. It codes for CASSTLGTGSNEQYF. Full variable domain (rest looked up from reference TRBV19 and TRBJ2-7): DGGITQSPKYLFRKEGQNVTLSCEQNLNHDAMYWYRQDPGQGLRLIYYSQIVNDFQKGDIAEGYSVSREKKESFPLTVTSAQKNPTAFYLCASSTLGTGSNEQYFGPGTRLTVT.

This clone was detected only a few times. V gene TRBV29-1 combines with J gene TRBJ2-3; D is possibly TRBD2 (5 bases). Germline V gives CDR1 SQVTM, CDR2 ANQGSEA. There are 15 residues in the CDR3. The germline V and J ends were trimmed by 4 bases and 0 bases, with 14 bases remaining between them. CDR3 bases: TGCAGCGTTGTGAGGGATATCAGTAGCACAGATACGCAGTATTTT. This translates into CSVVRDISSTDTQYF.

This clone was recorded only once. The chain employs TRBV30 and TRBJ2-7; D is perhaps TRBD1 (6 bases). The CDR3 runs 17 residues. The germline V and J ends were trimmed by 2 bases and 5 bases, with 25 bases remaining between them. Germline-derived CDR1 and CDR2 are GTSNPN and SVGIG (reference sequence). The CDR3 nucleotides are TGTGCCTGGAGTTATAGGGGGAACTACAACGGAGTGGACGAGCAGTACTTC. It encodes CAWSYRGNYNGVDEQYF.

This chain links TRBV7-9 with TRBJ1-2, with D perhaps TRBD1 (6 bases). This CDR3 contains 18 residues. CDR1 is SEHNR, CDR2 FQNEAQ, per germline (reference sequence). V was trimmed by 2 bases and J by 2 bases, leaving 21 bases between them. The CDR3 protein is CASSLLGARQTSNYGYTF. CDR3 in DNA: TGTGCCAGCAGCTTACTGGGGGCTAGACAGACCAGCAACTATGGCTACACCTTC. Variable domain in full (rest from reference TRBV7-9 and TRBJ1-2): DTGVSQNPRHKITKRGQNVTFRCDPISEHNRLYWYRQTLGQGPEFLTYFQNEAQLEKSRLLSDRFSAERPKGSFSTLEIQRTEQGDSAMYLCASSLLGARQTSNYGYTFGSGTRLTVV.

This chain connects TRBV3-1 (or the pseudogene TRBV3-2) to TRBJ2-3; 7 bases line up with TRBD2. Looked up from germline, CDR1 is LGHDT and CDR2 is YNNKEL (reference sequence). V dropped 4 bases and J dropped 3; count of bases not matched to a gene: 7. The CDR3 loop spans 15 amino acids. This chain's CDR3 is CASSPGSSGTDTQYF. CDR3 coding DNA: TGTGCCAGCAGCCCGGGGAGTAGCGGGACAGATACGCAGTATTTT.

The genes are TRBV11-2 and TRBJ2-1; TRBD1 might be the D (6 bases). This CDR3 comprises 18 residues. The V end was cut by 0 bases, the J end by 0 bases, with 15 bases between. The germline CDR1 and CDR2 sequences are SGHAT and FQNNGV. The CDR3 coding sequence is TGTGCCAGCAGCTTAGATCGGATTGGGGACAACTCCTACAATGAGCAGTTCTTC. Its protein product is CASSLDRIGDNSYNEQFF.

V is TRBV19 and J is TRBJ2-1; 13 nucleotides agree with TRBD2. The CDR3 contains 18 residues. The ends lost 4 bases at V and 6 bases at J; junction bases unmatched: 12. Germline V gene data show CDR1 as LNHDA and CDR2 as SQIVND (reference sequence). This CDR3 is CASSTKPGLAGSSNEQFF. The CDR3 DNA reads as TGTGCCAGTAGTACTAAGCCGGGACTAGCGGGAAGTAGCAATGAGCAGTTCTTC.

The count of this clone is one. The chain couples TRBV21-1 to TRBJ1-5. TRBV21-1 is an annotated pseudogene. This CDR3 is 15 amino acids long. CDR3 sequence reads: CASSRKDRDHQPQHF. CDR3 sequence (DNA): TGTGCCAGCAGCAGAAAGGACCGAGACCATCAGCCCCAGCATTTT.

The rearrangement links TRBV9 to TRBJ2-3, with TRBD1 identical over 9 bases. The junction had 1 base not matched to a gene; V was cut back by 1 base and J by 1 base. Per the germline V gene, CDR1 is SGDLS and CDR2 is YYNGEE. This CDR3 contains 15 residues. The chain's CDR3 is CASSVWTGGTDTQYF. The CDR3 DNA follows: TGTGCCAGCAGCGTATGGACAGGGGGCACAGATACGCAGTATTTT.